This is a list of T cell receptor beta chains from one sample in a study of cytomegalovirus exposure and HLA in healthy donors. TCRdb's table, derived via immunoSEQ multiplex PCR, lists solely in-frame clones and lacks some. The sample includes approximately 150,000 clones, roughly 85% seen only once; the top ten take roughly 1.3%. Input material: PBMCs. These TCRs come from a woman aged 50 to 65 in good health and CMV-seronegative. The CDR3 runs from the conserved cysteine through the conserved F or W. A D gene is named only where the DNA matches it firmly. Size is omitted from some rows. Given values are once, few, many or a class for expanded clones.

j_gene: TRBJ1-5; v_gene: TRBV7-8; abundance: -; d_gene: -; CDR3nt: TGTGCCAGCAGCTCCACATATCTTCGACAAGATCAGCCCCAGCATTTT; CDR3aa: CASSSTYLRQDQPQHF
j_gene: TRBJ2-5; v_gene: TRBV11-2; abundance: -; d_gene: TRBD2; CDR3nt: TGTGCCAGCAGCCGTAGCGGGAGCGGAGAGACCCAGTACTTC; CDR3aa: CASSRSGSGETQYF
j_gene: TRBJ2-3; v_gene: TRBV5-1; abundance: -; d_gene: TRBD1; CDR3nt: TGCGCCAGCAGTCCTGGACAGGGGGGCACAGATACGCAGTATTTT; CDR3aa: CASSPGQGGTDTQYF
j_gene: TRBJ1-3; v_gene: TRBV28; abundance: -; d_gene: -; CDR3nt: TGTGCCAGCAGTAAAAAGGGACATAGCTCTGGAAACACCATATATTTT; CDR3aa: CASSKKGHSSGNTIYF
j_gene: TRBJ2-5; v_gene: TRBV4-2; abundance: -; d_gene: -; CDR3nt: TGTGCCAGCAGCCAAGAATTTTATAGTAAGGAGACCCAGTACTTC; CDR3aa: CASSQEFYSKETQYF
j_gene: TRBJ1-5; v_gene: TRBV19; abundance: -; d_gene: -; CDR3nt: TGTGCCAGTAGTATAGAAGCGGGCTATAGCAATCAGCCCCAGCATTTT; CDR3aa: CASSIEAGYSNQPQHF
j_gene: TRBJ2-3; v_gene: TRBV27; abundance: few; d_gene: -; CDR3nt: TGTGCCAGCAGGTACGGCCAGGGAGATACGCAGTATTTT; CDR3aa: CASRYGQGDTQYF
j_gene: TRBJ1-2; v_gene: TRBV28; abundance: -; d_gene: TRBD1; CDR3nt: TGTGCCAGCTACCTACAGGGGGCGGGTGGCTACACCTTC; CDR3aa: CASYLQGAGGYTF
j_gene: TRBJ2-7; v_gene: TRBV18; abundance: -; d_gene: TRBD2; CDR3nt: TGTGCCAGCTCACTAACTCGACTAGCGGGAGACCTTTCCTACGAGCAGTACTTC; CDR3aa: CASSLTRLAGDLSYEQYF
j_gene: TRBJ1-2; v_gene: TRBV4-3; abundance: -; d_gene: TRBD1; CDR3nt: TGCGCCAGCAGCCAAGATAGCATTAATCGACGGGACAGCCTTTATGGCTACACCTTC; CDR3aa: CASSQDSINRRDSLYGYTF
j_gene: TRBJ2-1; v_gene: TRBV7-3; abundance: -; d_gene: TRBD2; CDR3nt: TGTGCCAGCAGCCCAGCTCGGCTAGCGGGGATCAATGAGCAGTTCTTC; CDR3aa: CASSPARLAGINEQFF
j_gene: TRBJ2-1; v_gene: TRBV9; abundance: -; d_gene: -; CDR3nt: TGTGCCAGCAGCGTAGGCGGGGAATACAATGAGCAGTTCTTC; CDR3aa: CASSVGGEYNEQFF
j_gene: TRBJ1-6; v_gene: TRBV7-8; abundance: -; d_gene: TRBD1; CDR3nt: TGTGCCAGCAGCTACAGGGGTGGGAATTCACCCCTCCACTTT; CDR3aa: CASSYRGGNSPLHF
j_gene: TRBJ1-4; v_gene: TRBV2; abundance: -; d_gene: -; CDR3nt: TGTGCCAGCAGTGGGACCTCAGGGGAGGGAAAACTGTTTTTT; CDR3aa: CASSGTSGEGKLFF
j_gene: TRBJ2-7; v_gene: TRBV6-5; abundance: -; d_gene: -; CDR3nt: TGTGCCAGCAGTTACTCGAGGGCGGGGGCGAGGGAGCAGTACTTC; CDR3aa: CASSYSRAGAREQYF
j_gene: TRBJ1-1; v_gene: TRBV29-1; abundance: -; d_gene: TRBD1; CDR3nt: TGCAGCGGCCGACAGGGGAACACTGAAGCTTTCTTT; CDR3aa: CSGRQGNTEAFF
j_gene: TRBJ1-1; v_gene: TRBV19; abundance: -; d_gene: -; CDR3nt: TGTGCCAGTGGCTTGGGCCTCCACACTGAAGCTTTCTTT; CDR3aa: CASGLGLHTEAFF
j_gene: TRBJ2-6; v_gene: TRBV7-8; abundance: -; d_gene: -; CDR3nt: TGTGCCAGCAGCCCCCGACAGGTTAGCTCTGGGGCCAACGTCCTGACTTTC; CDR3aa: CASSPRQVSSGANVLTF
j_gene: TRBJ1-5; v_gene: TRBV5-6; abundance: -; d_gene: TRBD1; CDR3nt: TGTGCCAGCAGCCCATGGGGGACAGATAGCAATCAGCCCCAGCATTTT; CDR3aa: CASSPWGTDSNQPQHF
j_gene: TRBJ2-5; v_gene: TRBV5-1; abundance: -; d_gene: TRBD2; CDR3nt: TGCGCCAGCAGCTTGGGGGGACTAGCGGGATCAGAGACCCAGTACTTC; CDR3aa: CASSLGGLAGSETQYF
j_gene: TRBJ2-7; v_gene: TRBV18; abundance: -; d_gene: -; CDR3nt: TGTGCCAGCTCCCAGCAGGGGCCCTACGAGCAGTACTTC; CDR3aa: CASSQQGPYEQYF
j_gene: TRBJ1-3; v_gene: TRBV7-9; abundance: -; d_gene: TRBD1; CDR3nt: TGTGCCAGCAGGGGACAGGGGGCCCCTGGAAACACCATATATTTT; CDR3aa: CASRGQGAPGNTIYF
j_gene: TRBJ2-7; v_gene: TRBV5-6; abundance: few; d_gene: TRBD2; CDR3nt: TGTGCCAGCAGCTTGCCTTCGGGGCGGGGGTACTACGAGCAGTACTTC; CDR3aa: CASSLPSGRGYYEQYF
j_gene: TRBJ1-5; v_gene: TRBV10-1; abundance: -; d_gene: -; CDR3nt: TGCGCCAGCAGTGAACGAGCCTACCCTTGCAATCAGCCCCAGCATTTT; CDR3aa: CASSERAYPCNQPQHF
j_gene: TRBJ2-1; v_gene: TRBV11-3; abundance: -; d_gene: TRBD2; CDR3nt: TGTGCCAGCAGCCGGACTAGCGGGAGTATGGATGAGCAGTTCTTC; CDR3aa: CASSRTSGSMDEQFF
j_gene: TRBJ1-3; v_gene: TRBV30; abundance: -; d_gene: -; CDR3nt: TGTGCCTGGAGAGTCGGCTCTGGAAACACCATATATTTT; CDR3aa: CAWRVGSGNTIYF
j_gene: TRBJ2-3; v_gene: TRBV28; abundance: -; d_gene: -; CDR3nt: TGTGCCAGCAGTTTAGATGGCATTCTTGGCACAGATACGCAGTATTTT; CDR3aa: CASSLDGILGTDTQYF
j_gene: TRBJ2-7; v_gene: TRBV9; abundance: -; d_gene: -; CDR3nt: TGTGCCAGCAGCGTAGATGGAGGGAACGAGCAGTACTTC; CDR3aa: CASSVDGGNEQYF
j_gene: TRBJ2-1; v_gene: TRBV14; abundance: few; d_gene: -; CDR3nt: TGTGCCAGCAGCCTCCAGACTAGTAGCAATGAGCAGTTCTTC; CDR3aa: CASSLQTSSNEQFF
j_gene: TRBJ2-2; v_gene: TRBV4-1; abundance: -; d_gene: -; CDR3nt: TGCGCCAGCAGCCAAGATCAGGGAAGGCTCGGTACCGGGGAGCTGTTTTTT; CDR3aa: CASSQDQGRLGTGELFF
j_gene: TRBJ2-1; v_gene: TRBV4-2; abundance: -; d_gene: TRBD2; CDR3nt: TGTGCCAGCAGCCTTATAGGAAGCGGGAGCTCGGATGAGCAGTTCTTC; CDR3aa: CASSLIGSGSSDEQFF
j_gene: TRBJ1-5; v_gene: TRBV6-5; abundance: -; d_gene: -; CDR3nt: TGTGCCAGCAGTTCACACAGGGTTGGAAGCAATCAGCCCCAGCATTTT; CDR3aa: CASSSHRVGSNQPQHF
j_gene: TRBJ1-2; v_gene: TRBV28; abundance: -; d_gene: TRBD1; CDR3nt: TGTGCCAGCAGCCGCCTTGATGAGGGGGCAATCTATGGCTACACCTTC; CDR3aa: CASSRLDEGAIYGYTF
j_gene: TRBJ2-7; v_gene: TRBV28; abundance: -; d_gene: -; CDR3nt: TGTGCCAGCAGCTTACAGTCCTACGAGCAGTACTTC; CDR3aa: CASSLQSYEQYF
j_gene: TRBJ2-2; v_gene: TRBV27; abundance: -; d_gene: -; CDR3nt: TGTGCCAGCAGTTTATCGCTAAGGACAGTAAACACCGGGGAGCTGTTTTTT; CDR3aa: CASSLSLRTVNTGELFF
j_gene: TRBJ1-2; v_gene: TRBV28; abundance: -; d_gene: -; CDR3nt: TGTGCCAGCAGTTCCGCGGATCCGACGCTAGACTATGGCTACACCTTC; CDR3aa: CASSSADPTLDYGYTF
j_gene: TRBJ2-1; v_gene: TRBV6-6; abundance: -; d_gene: -; CDR3nt: TGTGCCAGCAGTTACTCGGGGGACTTCAACAATGAGCAGTTCTTC; CDR3aa: CASSYSGDFNNEQFF